These 16 T cell receptor beta chains came from one sample sequenced in a study of T cell responses to AZD1222 COVID-19 vaccine. TCRdb's table, derived via immunoSEQ multiplex PCR, lists solely in-frame clones and lacks some. The profile shows roughly 120,000 clones, approximately 89% of them singletons. Here the sequenced sample was peripheral blood, taken on day 0 of AZD1222 vaccination. These TCRs come from an adult in good health.

The genes are TRBV6-6 and TRBJ1-5; maybe TRBD1 (5 bases). The V gene's germline CDR1 is MNHNY and CDR2 SVGAGI (reference sequence). The CDR3 covers 15 residues. Trimming removed 6 bases at V and 5 bases at J, with 17 bases between. CDR3 amino acids: CASRDARGRDQPQHF. CDR3 DNA: TGTGCCAGCAGGGACGCGCGGGGGAGGGATCAGCCCCAGCATTTT.

The genes are TRBV5-6 and TRBJ1-5; 8 nucleotides match TRBD1. J was trimmed by 8 bases and V by 4 bases; bases with no gene match: 11. Germline V gene sequence: CDR1 SGHDT, CDR2 YYEEEE. CDR3 length equals 15 residues. The CDR3 reads CASSLRQGYYEPQHF. DNA of the CDR3: TGTGCCAGCAGCCTTCGACAGGGGTATTACGAGCCCCAGCATTTT.

The V call is TRBV4-1, the J call TRBJ1-1, with 7 bases matching TRBD1. Unmatched junction bases numbered 16, after V lost 3 bases and J lost 6 bases. The CDR3 loop spans 17 amino acids. Germline V gene sequence: CDR1 MGHRA, CDR2 YSYEKL. CDR3 residues: CASSQEQGFSPGSEAFF. In DNA form, the CDR3 reads TGCGCCAGCAGCCAGGAACAGGGGTTCTCCCCCGGCTCTGAAGCTTTCTTT.

The chain carries TRBV4-1 and TRBJ2-3; no firm D call. The CDR3 is 15 residues long. CDR1 and CDR2 (germline): MGHRA, YSYEKL. Trimming removed 8 bases at V and 0 bases at J, with 15 bases between. CDR3 sequence: CASRTAASSTDTQYF. The CDR3 DNA reads as TGCGCCAGCCGGACCGCGGCATCCAGCACAGATACGCAGTATTTT.

This sequence joins TRBV4-1 and TRBJ1-5; no clear D gene. CDR3 length: 15 amino acids. From germline, CDR1 is MGHRA and CDR2 YSYEKL. Trimming removed 1 base at V and 9 bases at J, with 16 bases between. This CDR3 reads CASSQALGRYVPQHF. The CDR3 nucleotides read TGCGCCAGCAGCCAAGCCTTGGGCCGTTACGTGCCCCAGCATTTT.

J is TRBJ2-5 and V is TRBV7-3; D perhaps matches TRBD2 (6 bases). CDR1 is SGHTA and CDR2 is FQGTGA in the germline V gene. The CDR3 sequence is 14 residues long. Trimming shortened V by 1 base and J by 5 bases, and 11 bases separated the two germline ends. This CDR3 reads CASSLMGGEETQYF. The CDR3 DNA follows: TGTGCCAGCAGCTTAATGGGGGGTGAGGAGACCCAGTACTTC.

CDR3 DNA sequence: TGCAGCGTTGAAAGTATGGCAGGGACTAACTATGGCTACACCTTC. It is translated as CSVESMAGTNYGYTF. The rearrangement links TRBV29-1 to TRBJ1-2, with D possibly being TRBD1 (5 bases). Germline CDR1 and CDR2: SQVTM and ANQGSEA. The CDR3 spans 15 residues. Trimming left V 2 bases short and J 0 bases short, with 13 bases between.

J is TRBJ2-2 and V is TRBV6-2 or TRBV6-3; D unclear. The CDR3 is 12 residues long. From germline, CDR1 is MNHEY and CDR2 SVGEGT. Trimming removed 2 bases at V and 5 bases at J, with 3 bases between. CDR3 DNA: TGTGCCAGCAGTTACAAGACCGGGGAGCTGTTTTTT. It codes for CASSYKTGELFF.

The V gene is TRBV11-2, the J gene TRBJ2-2; 9 bases map to TRBD2. The CDR3 loop spans 16 amino acids. Germline values: CDR1 SGHAT, CDR2 FQNNGV. Losses at the gene ends were 2 bases for V and 4 bases for J; bases not matched to a gene: 5. The CDR3 region has the DNA TGTGCCAGCAGCTTATCCCCTAGCGGGGTCACCGGGGAGCTGTTTTTT. It specifies CASSLSPSGVTGELFF.

By share, this clone ranks as medium-sized (0.01 to 0.1%). This chain uses TRBV4-3 with TRBJ2-7; weak D call: TRBD2 (6 bases). This CDR3 has 14 residues. V lost 1 base to trimming and J lost 2 bases, with 9 bases between them. CDR1 and CDR2 (germline): LGHNA, YSLEER. The DNA of the CDR3 is TGCGCCAGCAGCCAAGGACTAGATACCTACGAGCAGTACTTC. Amino acid sequence: CASSQGLDTYEQYF.

The rearrangement joins TRBV6-6 to TRBJ2-1, with 12 bases aligning to TRBD1. The CDR3 sequence is 15 residues long. The germline V gene has CDR1 MNHNY and CDR2 SVGAGI (reference sequence). After removal of 7 bases from V and 6 bases from J, the junction contained 7 bases not matched to a gene. The CDR3 DNA sequence: TGTGCCAGCATCCTAGGGGACAGGGGGCCCAATGAGCAGTTCTTC. It encodes CASILGDRGPNEQFF.

This sequence joins TRBV19 and TRBJ1-6; no definite D call. Germline assignment: CDR1 LNHDA and CDR2 SQIVND (reference sequence). This CDR3 contains 16 residues. Trimming shortened V by 3 bases and J by 5 bases, and 14 bases separated the two germline ends. CDR3 region: CASSIITGPDNSPLHF. The DNA for the CDR3 is TGTGCCAGTAGTATTATAACCGGGCCTGATAATTCACCCCTCCACTTT.

The V call is TRBV5-1, the J call TRBJ1-2; 7 positions agree with TRBD1. Trimming removed 5 bases from V and 0 bases from J; junction bases left unmatched: 16. This CDR3 region has 18 residues. Germline V gene data show CDR1 as SGHRS and CDR2 as YFSETQ. The CDR3 reads CASSNPEDRVTANYGYTF. The DNA of the CDR3 is TGCGCCAGCAGTAACCCAGAAGACAGGGTAACGGCTAACTATGGCTACACCTTC.

The chain is built from TRBV3-1 (or the pseudogene TRBV3-2) and TRBJ2-3, with 8 bases aligning to TRBD2. Germline CDR1 LGHDT, CDR2 YNNKEL (reference sequence). This CDR3 is built from 15 residues. Trimming removed 1 base from V and 5 bases from J; junction bases left unmatched: 5. In nucleotides, the CDR3 is TGTGCCAGCAGCCAAGTTCTAGCGGGTGGAGATACGCAGTATTTT. The encoded protein is CASSQVLAGGDTQYF.

This rearrangement joins TRBV19 to TRBJ1-5; 8 bases align to TRBD1. Per germline, CDR1 LNHDA and CDR2 SQIVND (reference sequence). The CDR3 runs 21 residues. V lost 5 bases, J lost 0 bases, and 21 bases stayed unmatched. CDR3 in DNA: TGTGCCAGTAGTCCACTCTCAAGGACAGGGAAAAAGGGGTATAGCAATCAGCCCCAGCATTTT. Translation gives CASSPLSRTGKKGYSNQPQHF.

This chain connects TRBV4-2 to TRBJ1-1; no clear D. The CDR3 loop spans 17 amino acids. Germline V gene lookup returns CDR1 LGHNA and CDR2 YNFKEQ. V was cut by 4 bases and J by 0 bases, with 18 bases left in between. DNA of the CDR3: TGTGCCAGCAGCCGGAACCTGTTTACAGACATGAACACTGAAGCTTTCTTT. Translating gives CASSRNLFTDMNTEAFF.